One sample yielded the 13 T cell receptor beta chains listed below, sequenced in a study of control samples from healthy donors and cancer patients. The data were produced by immunoSEQ multiplex PCR, yet TCRdb's version contains in-frame clones alone and is incomplete. The sample data list roughly 190,000 clones. The sample was blood. The receptors shown here come from a woman in her twenties or thirties in good health.

V and J are TRBV30 and TRBJ1-1, with 7 bases matching TRBD1. The germline CDR1 and CDR2 sequences are GTSNPN and SVGIG (reference sequence). The CDR3 extends over 13 amino acids. The ends lost 5 bases at V and 2 bases at J; junction bases unmatched: 5. The CDR3 reads CAWRQGFNTEAFF. As DNA, the CDR3 is TGTGCCTGGCGACAGGGATTTAACACTGAAGCTTTCTTT.

The rearrangement joins TRBV4-3 to TRBJ2-3; D is uncertain. CDR1 is LGHNA and CDR2 is YSLEER in the germline V gene. The CDR3 consists of 15 residues. V lost 0 bases to trimming and J lost 5 bases, with 12 bases between them. The CDR3 DNA reads TGCGCCAGCAGCCAAGATGGAAGTCGGCGAGATACGCAGTATTTT. Protein product: CASSQDGSRRDTQYF.

The rearrangement links TRBV18 to TRBJ1-2; no definite D call. The V gene lost 3 bases and the J gene lost 3 bases, with 11 bases spanning the gap. The germline V gene has CDR1 KGHSH and CDR2 LQKENI. The CDR3 loop spans 14 amino acids. CDR3 loop: CASSPMDGYYGYTF. The CDR3 nucleotides read TGTGCCAGCTCACCGATGGACGGGTACTATGGCTACACCTTC.

The rearrangement uses TRBV19 and TRBJ2-2; possibly TRBD2 for D (7 bases). The CDR3 consists of 14 residues. CDR1 LNHDA and CDR2 SQIVND come from the germline V gene (reference sequence). The V end was cut by 9 bases, the J end by 5 bases, with 16 bases between. The CDR3 region has the DNA TGTGCCAGCAAAGCTGGGGGGGCGACCGGGGAGCTGTTTTTT. Translation: CASKAGGATGELFF.

CDR3 sequence (DNA): TGTGCCAGCAGCTTGGGTATCGCGACAGGGGGCAAAATGGCTAATGAAAAACTGTTTTTT. Translation: CASSLGIATGGKMANEKLFF. The J gene is TRBJ1-4, the V gene TRBV5-5; 10 bases are shared with TRBD1. Germline V gives CDR1 SGHKS, CDR2 YYEKEE (reference sequence). V gave up 0 bases and J gave up 3 bases; unmatched junction bases: 14. The CDR3 length is 20 residues.

The chain carries TRBV7-8 and TRBJ1-1; D uncertain. This CDR3 comprises 13 residues. The germline V and J ends were trimmed by 4 bases and 3 bases, with 9 bases remaining between them. Germline lookup yields CDR1 SGHVS and CDR2 FQNEAQ. As DNA, the CDR3 is TGTGCCAGCAGCTCTGGACGGCACACTGAAGCTTTCTTT. This translates into CASSSGRHTEAFF.

About this clone itself: Other DNA sequences of this sample code for an identical CDR3. The chain employs TRBV4-3 and TRBJ1-5; no firm D call. Trimming cost V 4 bases and J 1 base, with 11 bases left between them. CDR1 is LGHNA and CDR2 is YSLEER in the germline V gene. This CDR3 is 15 amino acids long. CDR3 residues: CASSREVRSNQPQHF. The CDR3 bases are TGCGCCAGCAGCCGAGAAGTGCGAAGCAATCAGCCCCAGCATTTT.

The rearrangement joins TRBV4-3 to TRBJ1-1; TRBD1 matches 8 bases. Germline assignment: CDR1 LGHNA and CDR2 YSLEER. V was pared by 1 base and J by 3 bases, with 16 bases of the junction left unmatched. The CDR3 length is 19 residues. Here the CDR3 DNA reads TGCGCCAGCAGCCAAGGTTATGGTCAGGGGGCCCGGGGGGACACTGAAGCTTTCTTT. Translating gives CASSQGYGQGARGDTEAFF.

The chain links TRBV19 to TRBJ1-4; D not resolved. Trimming stripped 3 bases from V and 2 bases from J, with 16 bases between. The CDR3 is made up of 17 amino acids. From germline, CDR1 is LNHDA and CDR2 SQIVND (reference sequence). CDR3 in DNA: TGTGCCAGTAGTATCCCCGCTCGAATGACTACTAATGAAAAACTGTTTTTT. This gives the protein CASSIPARMTTNEKLFF. The full variable domain, its missing parts supplied by reference TRBV19 and TRBJ1-4, is DGGITQSPKYLFRKEGQNVTLSCEQNLNHDAMYWYRQDPGQGLRLIYYSQIVNDFQKGDIAEGYSVSREKKESFPLTVTSAQKNPTAFYLCASSIPARMTTNEKLFFGSGTQLSVL.

The CDR3 loop reads CASSSRGPPLHF. CDR3 bases: TGTGCCAGCAGTTCCAGGGGACCACCCCTCCACTTT. J is TRBJ1-6 and V is TRBV28; tentatively, D is TRBD1 (6 bases). CDR3 length equals 12 residues. Germline V gene sequence: CDR1 MDHEN, CDR2 SYDVKM. V shed 4 bases and J shed 11 bases, with 9 bases lying between them.

The chain links TRBV28 to TRBJ2-3; unclear D gene. Germline CDR1 MDHEN, CDR2 SYDVKM. This CDR3 has 15 residues. Trimming removed 4 bases from V and 6 bases from J, with 17 bases in between. The chain's CDR3 is CASSSGGEAADTQYF. The CDR3 DNA reads TGTGCCAGCAGTTCCGGCGGCGAGGCAGCGGATACGCAGTATTTT. Filled out from reference TRBV28 and TRBJ2-3, the complete variable domain reads DVKVTQSSRYLVKRTGEKVFLECVQDMDHENMFWYRQDPGLGLRLIYFSYDVKMKEKGDIPEGYSVSREKKERFSLILESASTNQTSMYLCASSSGGEAADTQYFGPGTRLTVL.

Here the CDR3 reads CASSLESEAFF. CDR3 sequence (DNA): TGTGCCAGCAGCTTAGAGTCTGAAGCTTTCTTT. The J gene is TRBJ1-1, the V gene TRBV7-9; D is unresolved. Trimming removed 1 base at V and 6 bases at J, with 3 bases between. Germline loops: CDR1 SEHNR, CDR2 FQNEAQ (reference sequence). This CDR3 comprises 11 residues.

The genes are TRBV18 and TRBJ2-3; D ambiguous. Germline-derived CDR1 and CDR2 are KGHSH and LQKENI. V lost 6 bases and J 4 bases, leaving 8 bases between the germline ends. The CDR3 has 12 residues. The CDR3 loop is CASSFEADTQYF. The CDR3 bases are TGTGCCAGCTCGTTTGAGGCAGATACGCAGTATTTT.